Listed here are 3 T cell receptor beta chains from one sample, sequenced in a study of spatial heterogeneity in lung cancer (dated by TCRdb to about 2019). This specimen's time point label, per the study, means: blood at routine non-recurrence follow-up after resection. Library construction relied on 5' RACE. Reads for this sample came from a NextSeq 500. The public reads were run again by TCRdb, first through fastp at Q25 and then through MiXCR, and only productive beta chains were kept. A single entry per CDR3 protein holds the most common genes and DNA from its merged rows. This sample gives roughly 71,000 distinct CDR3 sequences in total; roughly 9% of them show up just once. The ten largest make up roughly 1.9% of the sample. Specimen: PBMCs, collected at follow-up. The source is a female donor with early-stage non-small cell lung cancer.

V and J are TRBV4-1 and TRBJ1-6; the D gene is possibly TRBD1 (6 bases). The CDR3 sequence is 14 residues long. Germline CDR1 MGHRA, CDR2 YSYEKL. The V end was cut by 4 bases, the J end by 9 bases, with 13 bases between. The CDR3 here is CASSLGQTGSPLHF. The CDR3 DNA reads TGCGCCAGCAGCCTAGGACAGACCGGTTCACCCCTCCACTTT.

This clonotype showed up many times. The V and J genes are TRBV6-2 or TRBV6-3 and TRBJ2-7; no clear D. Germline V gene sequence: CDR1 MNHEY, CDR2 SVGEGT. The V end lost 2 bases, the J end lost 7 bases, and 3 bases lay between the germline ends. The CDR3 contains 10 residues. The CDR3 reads CASSYGEQYF. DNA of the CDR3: TGTGCCAGCAGTTACGGTGAGCAGTACTTC.

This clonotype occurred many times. The CDR3 here is CASSSRRGGWKSDTQYF. In nucleotides, the CDR3 is TGTGCCAGCAGTTCCCGTAGGGGGGGTTGGAAATCAGATACGCAGTATTTT. The V and J genes are TRBV12-3 or TRBV12-4 and TRBJ2-3; tentatively, D is TRBD2 (7 bases). The CDR3 is 17 residues long. Trimming took 4 bases from V and 4 from J, leaving 21 bases between them.